The 14 T cell receptor beta chains in this list originate from one sample, sequenced in a study of identical twins. Each CDR3 protein is one row after TCRdb ran MiXCR on the 5' RACE reads. The repertoire holds about 250,000 distinct CDR3 sequences, with 6% to 8% as singletons. These same data were also listed under a study on yellow fever vaccine responses in identical twins.

Sequencing was done on a sample of CD8+ T cells sorted from blood. These receptors came from a young woman in good health.

The chain employs TRBV10-1 and TRBJ2-7, with 8 bases lining up with TRBD1. CDR1 is WNHNN, CDR2 SYGVQD, per germline (reference sequence). The CDR3 runs to 14 residues. V shed 7 bases and J 1 base; nucleotides not matched to a gene: 6. This CDR3 is CASKDRDQSYEQYV. CDR3 coding DNA: TGCGCCAGCAAGGACAGGGATCAGTCCTACGAGCAGTACGTC.

This clonotype was seen a handful of times. The V gene is TRBV27, the J gene TRBJ2-7, with D unresolved. V was shortened by 2 bases and J by 4 bases, with 12 bases between the two germline ends. The germline V gene encodes CDR1 MNHEY and CDR2 SMNVEV (reference sequence). This CDR3 has 14 amino acids. In nucleotides, the CDR3 is TGTGCCAGCAGTTTACCCTCCCGGGCGTACGAGCAGTACGTC. It specifies CASSLPSRAYEQYV.

The chain has TRBV5-4 and TRBJ2-7; TRBD1 is a possible D gene (5 bases). Trimming removed 4 bases from V and 6 bases from J, with 11 bases in between. The CDR3 spans 12 residues. Germline V gene data show CDR1 as SGHNT and CDR2 as YYREEE (reference sequence). CDR3 nucleotides: TGTGCCAGCAGCGCTTCAGGGCTCGAGCAGTACTTC. Translated: CASSASGLEQYF. The complete variable domain, with remaining parts taken from reference TRBV5-4 and TRBJ2-7, reads ETGVTQSPTHLIKTRGQQVTLRCSSQSGHNTVSWYQQALGQGPQFIFQYYREEENGRGNFPPRFSGLQFPNYSSELNVNALELDDSALYLCASSASGLEQYFGPGTRLTVT.

This clonotype was recorded at least ten times. The chain has TRBV12-3 or TRBV12-4 and TRBJ2-1, with 9 bases aligning to TRBD2. This CDR3 contains 19 residues. J was trimmed by 8 bases and V by 1 base; bases with no gene match: 18. CDR3 nucleotide sequence: TGTGCCAGCAGTTTAGTAATTGGACTAGCGCAGATTAAGGGGGATGAGCAGTTCTTC. This encodes CASSLVIGLAQIKGDEQFF.

This clonotype was picked up many times. V gene TRBV24-1 combines with J gene TRBJ2-1, with 7 bases identical to TRBD1. The length of the CDR3 is 14 residues. Trimming removed 4 bases from V and 6 bases from J; junction bases left unmatched: 5. Per germline, CDR1 KGHDR and CDR2 SFDVKD. CDR3 sequence (DNA): TGTGCCACCAGTGAGTTAGGGGGCGGCAATGAGCAGTTCTTC. Amino acid sequence: CATSELGGGNEQFF.

The V gene is TRBV28, the J gene TRBJ2-7; either TRBD1 or TRBD2 may fit D (5 bases each). The CDR3 has 13 residues. CDR1 MDHEN and CDR2 SYDVKM come from the germline V gene. Trimming removed 7 bases from V and 4 bases from J, with 14 bases in between. In DNA, the CDR3 is TGTGCCAGCATCTCCGGGACCACATACGAGCAGTACTTC. Residues: CASISGTTYEQYF.

This clonotype was recorded a few times. The chain joins TRBV5-6 to TRBJ1-1; D may be TRBD1 (5 bases). The V gene's germline CDR1 is SGHDT and CDR2 YYEEEE. Trimming stripped 1 base from V and 4 bases from J, with 14 bases between. The CDR3 has 15 amino acids. CDR3 nucleotides: TGTGCCAGCAGCTTGAGGGGAAGCCGGGGCACTGAAGCTTTCTTT. Residues: CASSLRGSRGTEAFF.

This clonotype was counted many times. V usage is TRBV7-9 and J usage is TRBJ1-5; D is unresolved. This CDR3 contains 12 residues. The V and J ends lost 6 bases and 0 bases respectively, with 3 bases between them. Per the germline V gene, CDR1 is SEHNR and CDR2 is FQNEAQ (reference sequence). The CDR3 reads CASSRSNQPQHF. The CDR3 coding sequence is TGTGCCAGCAGTCGTAGCAATCAGCCCCAGCATTTT.

This clonotype was detected ten times or more. This chain links TRBV5-1 with TRBJ2-1; TRBD2 matches 9 bases. The CDR3 extends over 16 amino acids. The V and J ends lost 4 bases and 2 bases, in that order; junction bases with no gene match: 7. From germline, CDR1 is SGHRS and CDR2 YFSETQ. The CDR3 reads CASSPRTSGPYNEQFF. The CDR3 DNA reads TGCGCCAGCAGCCCCCGAACTAGCGGGCCCTACAATGAGCAGTTCTTC.

The chain recombines TRBV24-1 with TRBJ2-3; D is unclear. Looked up from germline, CDR1 is KGHDR and CDR2 is SFDVKD. Trimming left V 4 bases short and J 6 bases short, with 13 bases between. This CDR3 comprises 14 residues. The CDR3: CATSESRPTDTQYF. In DNA form, the CDR3 reads TGTGCCACCAGTGAATCCCGACCTACCGATACGCAGTATTTT.

The chain uses TRBV7-8 and TRBJ2-2, with 10 bases identical to TRBD1. CDR3 length: 20 amino acids. V shed 1 base, J shed 7 bases, and the junction held 18 bases outside the gene matches. From germline, CDR1 is SGHVS and CDR2 FQNEAQ. CDR3 region: CASSLVQRQGAKVNGGELFF. CDR3 nucleotide sequence: TGTGCCAGCAGCTTAGTACAGCGACAGGGGGCGAAAGTTAACGGCGGGGAGCTGTTTTTT.

This clonotype has a handful of counts. The V and J genes are TRBV29-1 and TRBJ2-4, with a possible D match to TRBD1 (5 bases). Trimming shortened V by 7 bases and J by 8 bases, and 15 bases separated the two germline ends. The length of the CDR3 is 12 residues. CDR1 is SQVTM, CDR2 ANQGSEA, per germline. The CDR3 sequence: CSARTYADIQYF. Here the CDR3 DNA reads TGCAGCGCACGGACATATGCGGACATTCAGTACTTC.

This clonotype was counted a few times. The chain uses TRBV7-9 and TRBJ2-2, with D possibly being TRBD1 (6 bases). Germline CDR1 and CDR2: SEHNR and FQNEAQ (reference sequence). The V gene lost 5 bases and the J gene lost 7 bases, with 11 bases spanning the gap. The CDR3 runs to 13 residues. The CDR3 sequence is CASSEAGVGELFF. In DNA, the CDR3 is TGTGCCAGCAGCGAGGCAGGGGTCGGGGAGCTGTTTTTT. The whole variable domain, remainder taken from reference TRBV7-9 and TRBJ2-2, is DTGVSQNPRHKITKRGQNVTFRCDPISEHNRLYWYRQTLGQGPEFLTYFQNEAQLEKSRLLSDRFSAERPKGSFSTLEIQRTEQGDSAMYLCASSEAGVGELFFGEGSRLTVL.

The chain recombines TRBV2 with TRBJ2-2, with 8 bases matching TRBD1. The CDR3 loop spans 15 amino acids. Germline V gene lookup returns CDR1 SNHLY and CDR2 FYNNEI. Trimming at V came to 5 bases and at J to 14 bases, leaving 16 bases not matched to a gene. This chain's CDR3 is CASSSGQVSPGGLFF. In DNA, the CDR3 is TGTGCCAGCAGTTCGGGACAGGTGTCCCCCGGGGGTCTGTTTTTT.